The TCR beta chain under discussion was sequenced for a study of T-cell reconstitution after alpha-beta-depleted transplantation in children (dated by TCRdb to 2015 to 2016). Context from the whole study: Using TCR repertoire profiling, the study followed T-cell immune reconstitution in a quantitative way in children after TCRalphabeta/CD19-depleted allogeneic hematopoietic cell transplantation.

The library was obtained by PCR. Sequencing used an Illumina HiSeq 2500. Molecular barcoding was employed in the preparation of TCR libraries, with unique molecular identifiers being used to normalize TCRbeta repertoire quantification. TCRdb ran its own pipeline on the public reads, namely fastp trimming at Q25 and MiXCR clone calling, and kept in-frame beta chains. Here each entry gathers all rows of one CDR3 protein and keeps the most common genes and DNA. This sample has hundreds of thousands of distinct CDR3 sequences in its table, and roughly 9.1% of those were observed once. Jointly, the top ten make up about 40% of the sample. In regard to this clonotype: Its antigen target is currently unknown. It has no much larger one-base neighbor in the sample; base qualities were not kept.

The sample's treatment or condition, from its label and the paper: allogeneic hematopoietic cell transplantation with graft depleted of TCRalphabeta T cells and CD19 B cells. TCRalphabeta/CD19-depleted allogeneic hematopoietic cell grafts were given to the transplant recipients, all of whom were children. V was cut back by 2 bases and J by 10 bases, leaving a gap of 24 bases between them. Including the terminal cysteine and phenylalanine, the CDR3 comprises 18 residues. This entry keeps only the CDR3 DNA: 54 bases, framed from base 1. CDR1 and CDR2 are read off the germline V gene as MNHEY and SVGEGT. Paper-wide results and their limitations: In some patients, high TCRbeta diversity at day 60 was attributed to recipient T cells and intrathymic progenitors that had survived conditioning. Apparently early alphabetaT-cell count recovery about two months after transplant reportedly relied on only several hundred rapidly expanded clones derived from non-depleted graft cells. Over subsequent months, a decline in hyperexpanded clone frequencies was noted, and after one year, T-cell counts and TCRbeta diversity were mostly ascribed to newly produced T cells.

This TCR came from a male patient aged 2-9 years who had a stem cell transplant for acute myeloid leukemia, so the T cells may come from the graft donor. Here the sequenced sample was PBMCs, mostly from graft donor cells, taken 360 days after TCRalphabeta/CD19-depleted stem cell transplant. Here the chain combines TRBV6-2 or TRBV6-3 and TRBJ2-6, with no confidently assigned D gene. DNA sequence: TGTGCCAGCAGTTACGCTTCTTATTTTAGGACGGATCCAAACGTCCTGACTTTC. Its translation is CASSYASYFRTDPNVLTF.